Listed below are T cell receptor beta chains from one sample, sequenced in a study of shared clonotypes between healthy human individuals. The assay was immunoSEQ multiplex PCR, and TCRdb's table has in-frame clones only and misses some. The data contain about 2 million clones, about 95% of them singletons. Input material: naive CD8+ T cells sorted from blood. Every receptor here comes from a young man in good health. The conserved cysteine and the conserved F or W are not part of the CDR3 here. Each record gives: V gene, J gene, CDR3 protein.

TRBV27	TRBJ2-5	ASSLGGGAGETQY
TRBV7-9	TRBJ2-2	ASSYGQGGSNTGELF
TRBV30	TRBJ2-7	AWGDRRAESYEQY
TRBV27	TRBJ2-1	ASSPSDSLYEQF
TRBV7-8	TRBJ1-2	ASSIGQGWGGYT
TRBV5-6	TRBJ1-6	ASSLDRSSYNSPLH
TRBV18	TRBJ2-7	ASSPRTQGGTYEQY
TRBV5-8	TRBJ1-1	ASSLNGDTEAF
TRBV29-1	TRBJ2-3	SVEWGSGGSDTQY
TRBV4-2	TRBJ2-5	ASSPRTSGTQETQY
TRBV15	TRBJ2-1	ATSPLNRDPAYNEQF
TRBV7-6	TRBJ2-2	ASSLSGEFGGELF
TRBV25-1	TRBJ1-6	ASSDDSIRGRHNSPLH
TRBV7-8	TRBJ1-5	ASSLGVDQPQH
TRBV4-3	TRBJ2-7	ASSQDTNGGEQY
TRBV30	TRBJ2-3	ARQQGADTQY
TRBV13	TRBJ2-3	ASSSTSGFTDTQY
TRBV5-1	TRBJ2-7	ASSPSSGSWTYEQY
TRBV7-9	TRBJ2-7	ASSLGHGAYEQY
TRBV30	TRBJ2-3	AWKQGSASTDTQY
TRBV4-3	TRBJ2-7	ASSQLPYTSGTTYEQY
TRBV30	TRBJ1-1	AWTVGGLGTEAF
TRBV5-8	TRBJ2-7	ASSWLAQGYEQY
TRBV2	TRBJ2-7	ASSEDGSSYEQY